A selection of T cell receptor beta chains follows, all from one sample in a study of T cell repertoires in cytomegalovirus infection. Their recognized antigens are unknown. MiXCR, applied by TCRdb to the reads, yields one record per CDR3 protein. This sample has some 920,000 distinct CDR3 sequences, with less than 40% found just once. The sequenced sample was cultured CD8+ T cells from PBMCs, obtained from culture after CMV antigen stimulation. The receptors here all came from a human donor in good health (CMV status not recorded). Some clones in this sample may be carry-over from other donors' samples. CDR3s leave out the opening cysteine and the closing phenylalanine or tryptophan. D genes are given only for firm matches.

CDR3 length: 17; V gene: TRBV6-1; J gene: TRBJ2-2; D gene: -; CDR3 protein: ASPPTAGTVENPLGELF
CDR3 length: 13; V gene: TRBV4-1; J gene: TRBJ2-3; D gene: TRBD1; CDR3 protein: ASSQVQGAGDTQY
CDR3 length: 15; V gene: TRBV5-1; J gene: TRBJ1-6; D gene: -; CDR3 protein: ASRQGAATSYNSPLH
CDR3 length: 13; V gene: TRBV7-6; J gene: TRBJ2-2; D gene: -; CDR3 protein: ASSLTAGGGGELF
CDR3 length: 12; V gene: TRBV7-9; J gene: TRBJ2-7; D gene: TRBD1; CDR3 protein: ASSPWDSTYEQY
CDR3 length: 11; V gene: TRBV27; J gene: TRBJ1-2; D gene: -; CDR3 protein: ASSRTGNVGYT
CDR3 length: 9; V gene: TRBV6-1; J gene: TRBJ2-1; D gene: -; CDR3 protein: ASSSSRKQF
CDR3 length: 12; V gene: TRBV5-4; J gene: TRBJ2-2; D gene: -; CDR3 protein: ASSLGQDTGELF
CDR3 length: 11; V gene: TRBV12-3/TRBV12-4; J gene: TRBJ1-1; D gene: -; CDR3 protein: ASSFREHTEAF
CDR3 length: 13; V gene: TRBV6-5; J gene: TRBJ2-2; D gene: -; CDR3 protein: ASSYRGKNTGELF
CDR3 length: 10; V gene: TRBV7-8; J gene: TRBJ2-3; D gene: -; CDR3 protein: ASSQGKDTQY
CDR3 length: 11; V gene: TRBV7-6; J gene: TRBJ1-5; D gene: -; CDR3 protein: ASSLGTSQPQH
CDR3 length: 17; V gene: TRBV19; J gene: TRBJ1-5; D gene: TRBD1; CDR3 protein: ASSIDLVRTGSANQPQH
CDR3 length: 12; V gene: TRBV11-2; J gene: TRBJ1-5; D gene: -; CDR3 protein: ASSATGSSQPQH
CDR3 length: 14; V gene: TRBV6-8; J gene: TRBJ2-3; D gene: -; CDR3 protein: ASSSQWTPRTDTQY
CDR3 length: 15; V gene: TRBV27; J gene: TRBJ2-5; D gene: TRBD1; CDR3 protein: ASSPGQGKVKRETQY
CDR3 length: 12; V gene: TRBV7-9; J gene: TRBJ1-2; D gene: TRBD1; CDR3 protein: ASSLVVVDRGYT
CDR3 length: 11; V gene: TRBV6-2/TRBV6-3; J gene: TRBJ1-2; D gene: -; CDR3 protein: ASWTGANYGFT
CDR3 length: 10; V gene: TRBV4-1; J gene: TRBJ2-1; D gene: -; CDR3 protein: ASSQEGGEQF
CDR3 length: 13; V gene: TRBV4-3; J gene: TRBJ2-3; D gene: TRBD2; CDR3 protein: ASSPSAGGTRVRY
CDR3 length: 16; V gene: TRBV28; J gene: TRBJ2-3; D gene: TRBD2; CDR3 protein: ASSLGLAGGFIGDTQY
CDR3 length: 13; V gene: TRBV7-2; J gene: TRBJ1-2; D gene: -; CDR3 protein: ASSLVKDSNYGYT
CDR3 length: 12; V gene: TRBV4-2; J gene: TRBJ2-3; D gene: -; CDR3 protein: ASSQVKGEDTQY
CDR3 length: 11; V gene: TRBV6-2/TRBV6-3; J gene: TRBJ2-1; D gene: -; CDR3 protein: ASKGGGGNEQF
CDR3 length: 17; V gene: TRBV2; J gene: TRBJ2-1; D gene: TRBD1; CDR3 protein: ASSESTDGTGSSYNEQF
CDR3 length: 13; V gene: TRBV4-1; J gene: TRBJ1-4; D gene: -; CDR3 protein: ASSQSAGVGEKLF
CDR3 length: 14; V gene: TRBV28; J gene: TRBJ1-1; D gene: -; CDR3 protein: ASSFPPQEINTEAF
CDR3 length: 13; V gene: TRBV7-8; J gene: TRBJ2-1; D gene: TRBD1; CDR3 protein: ASSSKTGGIDEQF
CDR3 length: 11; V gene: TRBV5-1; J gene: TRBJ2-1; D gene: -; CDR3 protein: ASGTRPYNEQF
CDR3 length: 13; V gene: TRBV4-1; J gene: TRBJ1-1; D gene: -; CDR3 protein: ASSRTPAGNTEAF